Each of the 25 T cell receptor beta chains below was sequenced from the same sample in a study of response to subunit inactivated influenza vaccine. Using its own MiXCR run on the RT-PCR reads, TCRdb lists one record per CDR3 protein. The sample holds 630,000 or so distinct CDR3 sequences, approximately 14% seen once. This material consisted of PBMCs from blood, taken about 13 days after vaccination. Receptors originate from a man in his forties or fifties who received an inactivated influenza vaccine.

The V call is TRBV30, the J call TRBJ2-1, with 13 nucleotides matching TRBD2. Germline CDR1 reads GTSNPN; CDR2 reads SVGIG (reference sequence). The CDR3 totals 14 residues. V gave up 6 bases and J gave up 8 bases; unmatched junction bases: 7. The CDR3 is CACTGLAGVYEQFF. The CDR3 DNA reads as TGTGCCTGTACTGGACTAGCGGGAGTTTATGAGCAGTTCTTC.

This chain connects TRBV7-8 to TRBJ1-3; D remains ambiguous. In germline, CDR1 is SGHVS, CDR2 FQNEAQ. This CDR3 has 16 residues. Trimming left V 7 bases short and J 2 bases short, with 18 bases between. For the CDR3, the DNA is TGTGCCAGCACCTCCACCCGAGGACTTACTGGAAACACCATATATTTT. Translation: CASTSTRGLTGNTIYF.

The chain combines TRBV25-1 with TRBJ2-7; D is undetermined. V shed 1 base and J shed 2 bases, with 9 bases lying between them. Germline CDR1 MGHDK, CDR2 SYGVNS. This CDR3 comprises 14 residues. The CDR3 spells CASSEWNSPYEQYF. CDR3 nucleotide sequence: TGTGCCAGCAGTGAATGGAACAGTCCCTACGAGCAGTACTTC.

This chain uses TRBV20-1 with TRBJ1-1; weak D call: TRBD1 (5 bases). Trimming took off 5 bases at V and 1 base at J, with 11 bases between the two ends. CDR3 length: 13 residues. Germline lookup yields CDR1 DFQATT and CDR2 SNEGSKA (reference sequence). CDR3: CSAPDIQNTEAFF. CDR3 DNA sequence: TGCAGTGCTCCGGACATACAGAACACTGAAGCTTTCTTT.

This clonotype was seen a handful of times. The rearrangement links TRBV20-1 to TRBJ2-4; D may correspond to TRBD1 or TRBD2 (5 bases each). Germline values: CDR1 DFQATT, CDR2 SNEGSKA (reference sequence). Trimming removed 0 bases from V and 1 base from J, with 10 bases in between. The CDR3 contains 15 residues. The chain's CDR3 is CSARDLGDAKNIQYF. In DNA form, the CDR3 reads TGCAGTGCTAGAGATCTGGGGGACGCCAAAAACATTCAGTACTTC.

In its sample, this clonotype was seen a few times. The chain combines TRBV29-1 with TRBJ2-5, with TRBD1 matching over 9 bases. CDR1 is SQVTM, CDR2 ANQGSEA, per germline. The length of the CDR3 is 13 residues. V dropped 5 bases and J dropped 5; count of bases not matched to a gene: 6. The CDR3 spells CSVWTGASETQYF. CDR3 sequence (DNA): TGCAGCGTTTGGACAGGGGCGTCGGAGACCCAGTACTTC.

This chain joins TRBV7-8 and TRBJ2-2; TRBD1 matches at 7 bases. The ends lost 4 bases at V and 4 bases at J; junction bases unmatched: 3. The CDR3 consists of 14 residues. CDR1 SGHVS and CDR2 FQNEAQ come from the germline V gene. CDR3 coding DNA: TGTGCCAGCAGCTCGGGACAGCTCACCGGGGAGCTGTTTTTT. This encodes CASSSGQLTGELFF.

Notes on this clonotype: This clone may be a read error of a much larger clone one base away. The chain employs TRBV7-8 and TRBJ2-1, with TRBD1 as a possible D gene (6 bases). Germline V CDR1 and CDR2: SGHVS, FQNEAQ. The CDR3 extends over 14 amino acids. V was cut by 5 bases and J by 5 bases, with 13 bases left in between. DNA for the CDR3: TGTGCCAGCAGCCTTCACGACAGGAACAATGAGCAGTTCTTC. Translating it yields CASSLHDRNNEQFF.

The CDR3 protein is CASSWGLSVYAYEQYF. CDR3 sequence (DNA): TGTGCCAGCAGCTGGGGGCTAAGCGTATACGCCTACGAGCAGTACTTC. The rearrangement uses TRBV7-2 and TRBJ2-7, with D perhaps matching TRBD1 (6 bases). V gave up 4 bases and J gave up 2 bases, with 18 bases separating them. CDR1 is SGHTA, CDR2 FQGNSA, per germline. The CDR3 has 16 amino acids.

This clonotype was seen only a few times. The chain couples TRBV29-1 to TRBJ2-1; no reliable D call. CDR1 is SQVTM and CDR2 is ANQGSEA in the germline V gene. The CDR3 consists of 12 residues. The V end was cut by 6 bases, the J end by 1 base, with 7 bases between. The CDR3 here is CSVELSYNEQFF. In nucleotides, the CDR3 is TGCAGCGTAGAGCTATCCTACAATGAGCAGTTCTTC.

This clonotype was seen repeatedly, ten times or more. The V and J genes are TRBV11-3 and TRBJ2-3; D is uncertain. This CDR3 has 12 residues. The V gene lost 5 bases and the J gene lost 7 bases, with 10 bases spanning the gap. The germline gives CDR1 SGHNT, CDR2 YENEEA. As DNA, the CDR3 is TGTGCCAGCAGCGCCAACTTAAATACGCAGTATTTT. It encodes CASSANLNTQYF. Full variable domain (remainder filled in from reference TRBV11-3 and TRBJ2-3): EAGVVQSPRYKIIEKKQPVAFWCNPISGHNTLYWYLQNLGQGPELLIRYENEEAVDDSQLPKDRFSAERLKGVDSTLKIQPAELGDSAVYLCASSANLNTQYFGPGTRLTVL.

V usage is TRBV20-1 and J usage is TRBJ2-7; 11 nucleotides match TRBD2. The V segment lost 0 bases and the J segment 6 bases; nucleotides outside the gene matches: 13. CDR1 is DFQATT, CDR2 SNEGSKA, per germline (reference sequence). CDR3 length equals 17 residues. CDR3 region: CSARDVLAGGELSEQYF. The CDR3 DNA follows: TGCAGTGCTAGAGATGTCCTAGCGGGGGGTGAATTGTCCGAGCAGTACTTC.

This clonotype has only a few counts. The CDR3 nucleotides read TGTGCCAGCAGCTTAGACGGGGAAGGGTATGGCTACACCTTC. Protein: CASSLDGEGYGYTF. The genes are TRBV7-2 and TRBJ1-2; D gene unclear. The CDR3 sequence is 14 residues long. V dropped 1 base and J dropped 5 bases, with 11 bases sitting between them. Germline V gene lookup returns CDR1 SGHTA and CDR2 FQGNSA.

The V gene is TRBV11-2, the J gene TRBJ1-2; 8 bases are a match to TRBD1. With V trimmed by 5 bases and J by 3 bases, 8 bases remained unmatched. The length of the CDR3 is 15 residues. The germline CDR1 and CDR2 sequences are SGHAT and FQNNGV. The DNA for the CDR3 is TGTGCCAGCAGCGCAAGCCGGACAGGGCACTATGGCTACACCTTC. Translation: CASSASRTGHYGYTF. Filled out from reference TRBV11-2 and TRBJ1-2, the complete variable domain reads EAGVAQSPRYKIIEKRQSVAFWCNPISGHATLYWYQQILGQGPKLLIQFQNNGVVDDSQLPKDRFSAERLKGVDSTLKIQPAKLEDSAVYLCASSASRTGHYGYTFGSGTRLTVV.

This clonotype was observed a few times. The chain carries TRBV27 and TRBJ2-1; the D gene is possibly TRBD1 (5 bases). CDR1 MNHEY and CDR2 SMNVEV come from the germline V gene (reference sequence). The CDR3 has 15 residues. V lost 4 bases, J lost 3 bases, and 13 bases lay in between. CDR3 amino acids: CASSYLPTVYNEQFF. The CDR3 DNA reads TGTGCCAGCAGTTACCTTCCGACAGTCTACAATGAGCAGTTCTTC.

This clonotype was seen more than once but under ten times. The gene calls are TRBV20-1 and TRBJ1-5; D unresolved. This CDR3 is 16 amino acids long. V was trimmed by 3 bases and J by 2 bases, leaving 17 bases between them. From germline, CDR1 is DFQATT and CDR2 SNEGSKA (reference sequence). The CDR3 DNA is TGCAGTGCTAGTACCCCGGTTTCCCTCGGCAATCAGCCCCAGCATTTT. Translating gives CSASTPVSLGNQPQHF.

This chain's CDR3 is CASSFADRGNEQFF. The CDR3 region has the DNA TGTGCCAGCAGCTTCGCGGACAGGGGCAATGAGCAGTTCTTC. V is TRBV12-3 or TRBV12-4 and J is TRBJ2-1; 9 positions match TRBD1. V lost 6 bases to trimming and J lost 6 bases; unmatched junction nucleotides: 6. The CDR3 is 14 residues long.

This clonotype turned up a few times. The chain joins TRBV27 to TRBJ2-7, with 7 bases that match TRBD1. The length of the CDR3 is 14 residues. From germline, CDR1 is MNHEY and CDR2 SMNVEV (reference sequence). V dropped 5 bases and J dropped 2; count of bases not matched to a gene: 6. The CDR3 coding sequence is TGTGCCAGCAGTCCAGGACAGGTCCCCTACGAGCAGTACTTC. The encoded protein is CASSPGQVPYEQYF.

The rearrangement links TRBV11-3 to TRBJ2-5; D might be TRBD1 or TRBD2, each matching 6 bases. The V gene lost 5 bases and the J gene lost 0 bases, with 16 bases spanning the gap. The CDR3 has 16 amino acids. CDR1 is SGHNT and CDR2 is YENEEA in the germline V gene. The chain's CDR3 is CASSPGGLGNQETQYF. DNA of the CDR3: TGTGCCAGCAGCCCCGGGGGCTTGGGGAACCAAGAGACCCAGTACTTC.

The V and J genes are TRBV5-6 and TRBJ2-3; TRBD2 matches at 12 bases. V gave up 0 bases and J gave up 3 bases; unmatched junction bases: 2. The CDR3 runs 16 residues. Germline V lookup: CDR1 SGHDT, CDR2 YYEEEE. CDR3 protein: CASSLVTSGRTDTQYF. DNA of the CDR3: TGTGCCAGCAGCTTGGTTACTAGCGGGAGGACAGATACGCAGTATTTT.

This clonotype was counted a few times. The chain uses TRBV5-4 and TRBJ2-3; D might be TRBD2 (6 bases). CDR3 size: 15 residues. Trimming pared 4 bases from V and 2 bases from J, leaving 14 bases between. In germline, CDR1 is SGHNT, CDR2 YYREEE (reference sequence). The DNA of the CDR3 is TGTGCCAGCAGCCGGGACTCGCTTTACACAGATACGCAGTATTTT. Translated, it gives CASSRDSLYTDTQYF.

The table lists this clonotype with a few counts. The chain combines TRBV6-2 or TRBV6-3 with TRBJ2-7, with 9 nucleotides matching TRBD1. The ends lost 6 bases at V and 5 bases at J; junction bases unmatched: 14. Germline CDR1 and CDR2: MNHEY and SVGEGT. The CDR3 is 16 amino acids. The DNA for the CDR3 is TGTGCCAGCAGACCGGGCCAGGACAGGGGTCCAAACGAGCAGTACTTC. Residues: CASRPGQDRGPNEQYF.

This clonotype occurred a few times. This sequence joins TRBV7-9 and TRBJ2-1, with 10 bases identical to TRBD2. The V segment lost 5 bases and the J segment 4 bases; nucleotides outside the gene matches: 8. The CDR3 is made up of 16 amino acids. From germline, CDR1 is SEHNR and CDR2 FQNEAQ (reference sequence). Written as DNA, the CDR3 is TGTGCCAGCAGCCCAACTAGCGGGGATACTTACAATGAGCAGTTCTTC. Its protein product is CASSPTSGDTYNEQFF.

Only a few counts were recorded for this clonotype. This chain connects TRBV7-2 to TRBJ2-1; no clear D gene. Germline-derived CDR1 and CDR2 are SGHTA and FQGNSA. Trimming cost V 2 bases and J 6 bases, with 5 bases left between them. The CDR3 totals 12 residues. The CDR3 here is CASSLIINEQFF. The CDR3, as DNA: TGTGCCAGCAGCTTAATAATCAATGAGCAGTTCTTC.

The chain joins TRBV23-1 to TRBJ2-1; D may be TRBD1 (6 bases). TRBV23-1 is identified as an open reading frame with a role that is uncertain. Between the trimmed V and J ends, which lost 2 bases and 0 bases, there was a span of 17 bases. CDR3 length equals 18 residues. The CDR3 nucleotides are TGCGCCAGCAGTCAAGATCCGGGACACGGAGACTCCTACAATGAGCAGTTCTTC. Amino acid sequence: CASSQDPGHGDSYNEQFF.